The next 26 T cell receptor beta chains were all read from a single sample in a study of response to subunit inactivated influenza vaccine. TCRdb re-called the RT-PCR reads through MiXCR, storing one row per CDR3 protein. The profile covers hundreds of thousands of distinct CDR3 sequences, with 14% appearing a single time and 6.5% to 8% taken by the ten largest. Material: PBMCs from blood, obtained roughly 2 weeks before vaccination. These receptors all come from a man aged 45-65 years who received an inactivated influenza vaccine.

This clonotype was counted ten times or more. This chain links TRBV6-1 with TRBJ2-2; TRBD1 matches at 7 bases. V dropped 8 bases and J dropped 6; count of bases not matched to a gene: 9. This CDR3 is built from 14 residues. Germline V gene data show CDR1 as MNHNS and CDR2 as SASEGT. The CDR3 DNA reads TGTGCCAGCCTAACAAGACAGGGCGCCGGGGAGCTGTTTTTT. It yields the protein CASLTRQGAGELFF.

The chain recombines TRBV28 with TRBJ2-3; unclear D gene. Trimming took off 5 bases at V and 1 base at J, with 13 bases between the two ends. CDR1 MDHEN and CDR2 SYDVKM come from the germline V gene. The CDR3 sequence is 15 residues long. CDR3 sequence: CASSPLRQRTDTQYF. CDR3 in DNA: TGTGCCAGCAGTCCCCTTAGGCAGCGCACAGATACGCAGTATTTT.

This clonotype was picked up many times. The rearrangement links TRBV5-1 to TRBJ2-3; D unresolved. In germline, CDR1 is SGHRS, CDR2 YFSETQ. Trimming removed 3 bases at V and 6 bases at J, with 5 bases between. This CDR3 spans 11 amino acids. The CDR3 coding sequence is TGCGCCAGCAGCTCGTGGGATACGCAGTATTTT. As protein: CASSSWDTQYF.

The V and J genes are TRBV5-1 and TRBJ2-1; D not certain. The CDR3 length is 16 residues. Germline CDR1 and CDR2: SGHRS and YFSETQ. Trimming pared 4 bases from V and 3 bases from J, leaving 17 bases between. DNA of the CDR3: TGCGCCAGCAGCCCCCCCACTGGTCTTGACTACAATGAGCAGTTCTTC. Its protein product is CASSPPTGLDYNEQFF.

The V and J genes are TRBV12-3 or TRBV12-4 and TRBJ1-1; a weak D match, TRBD1 (6 bases). The CDR3 is made up of 15 amino acids. The germline V and J ends were trimmed by 5 bases and 4 bases, with 17 bases remaining between them. The CDR3 coding sequence is TGTGCCAGCAGTGCCCGGGGGGGCCTGGGCACTGAAGCTTTCTTT. Translated, it gives CASSARGGLGTEAFF.

The genes are TRBV7-9 and TRBJ2-5, with D perhaps matching TRBD2 (5 bases). V was clipped by 1 base and J by 5 bases, with 11 bases between them. This CDR3 is built from 14 residues. CDR1 is SEHNR, CDR2 FQNEAQ, per germline (reference sequence). The CDR3 coding sequence is TGTGCCAGCAGCTTAGTACGGACTGGGGAGACCCAGTACTTC. Protein: CASSLVRTGETQYF.

The chain recombines TRBV7-8 with TRBJ2-7; TRBD2 is a possible D gene (6 bases). The CDR3 length is 14 residues. Germline V gives CDR1 SGHVS, CDR2 FQNEAQ. V was trimmed by 5 bases and J by 2 bases, leaving 13 bases between them. The CDR3 DNA sequence: TGTGCCAGCAGCGGTAGCCCGGGGGCCTACGAGCAGTACTTC. Its translation: CASSGSPGAYEQYF.

This clonotype was seen more than once but under ten times. V is TRBV11-2 and J is TRBJ2-7; D might be TRBD1 or TRBD2, each matching 6 bases. The germline V and J ends were trimmed by 6 bases and 4 bases, with 13 bases remaining between them. Germline-derived CDR1 and CDR2 are SGHAT and FQNNGV. CDR3 length equals 13 residues. The CDR3 reads CASSRGEVYEQYF. The CDR3 region has the DNA TGTGCCAGCAGTAGGGGGGAGGTTTACGAGCAGTACTTC. The full variable domain, completed using reference TRBV11-2 and TRBJ2-7, is EAGVAQSPRYKIIEKRQSVAFWCNPISGHATLYWYQQILGQGPKLLIQFQNNGVVDDSQLPKDRFSAERLKGVDSTLKIQPAKLEDSAVYLCASSRGEVYEQYFGPGTRLTVT.

This clonotype was detected a few times. This chain's CDR3 is CASSLAGPTSTQYF. Written as DNA, the CDR3 is TGTGCCAGCAGTTTAGCTGGACCTACCTCAACGCAGTATTTT. This chain links TRBV27 with TRBJ2-3; D is unresolved. The CDR3 consists of 14 residues. Trimming took off 2 bases at V and 9 bases at J, with 15 bases between the two ends. Germline V gene data show CDR1 as MNHEY and CDR2 as SMNVEV (reference sequence).

To note about this clonotype: The CDR3 end shows no conserved phenylalanine or tryptophan, and so a read error is likely. The genes are TRBV11-2 and TRBJ2-5; unclear D gene. The CDR3 loop spans 15 amino acids. V lost 1 base and J 1 base, leaving 10 bases between the germline ends. Germline CDR1 reads SGHAT; CDR2 reads FQNNGV. The CDR3 DNA follows: TGTGCCAGCAGCTTAGGACATGCAGGCCAAGAGACCCAGTACTAC. It is translated as CASSLGHAGQETQYY.

The V and J genes are TRBV28 and TRBJ1-1; TRBD1 might be the D (5 bases). CDR1 is MDHEN, CDR2 SYDVKM, per germline. The CDR3 loop spans 13 amino acids. V lost 11 bases to trimming and J lost 0 bases, with 13 bases between them. Here the CDR3 DNA reads TGTGCCGCGGGGGAAGCCATGAACACTGAAGCTTTCTTT. It is translated as CAAGEAMNTEAFF.

This clonotype was seen a few times. The gene calls are TRBV5-6 and TRBJ2-2; perhaps TRBD2 as D (6 bases). Germline V gene sequence: CDR1 SGHDT, CDR2 YYEEEE. The CDR3 spans 15 residues. V was pared by 6 bases and J by 2 bases, with 14 bases between. This CDR3 is CASNPRGVNTGELFF. The CDR3 DNA sequence: TGTGCCAGCAACCCCCGCGGGGTCAACACCGGGGAGCTGTTTTTT.

The sample holds a few counts of this clonotype. The chain couples TRBV3-1 to TRBJ2-7; D is unclear. This CDR3 region has 14 residues. V lost 6 bases, J lost 5 bases, and 17 bases lay in between. CDR1 and CDR2 (germline): LGHDT, YNNKEL (reference sequence). The CDR3 region has the DNA TGTGCCAGCAGTCCTAACCCTGACGATAACGAGCAGTACTTC. Translation gives CASSPNPDDNEQYF.

The chain links TRBV7-8 to TRBJ2-2; maybe TRBD2 (5 bases). CDR3 length equals 16 residues. Trimming pared 1 base from V and 4 bases from J, leaving 13 bases between. CDR1 SGHVS and CDR2 FQNEAQ come from the germline V gene. The CDR3 is CASSLVRVGVTGELFF. DNA for the CDR3: TGTGCCAGCAGCTTAGTAAGGGTGGGAGTCACCGGGGAGCTGTTTTTT.

This clonotype has just a few counts. CDR3 DNA: TGTGCCAGCAGCTTAGGCAGGGCCATAACCTACGAGCAGTACTTC. Its translation: CASSLGRAITYEQYF. The V gene is TRBV7-9, the J gene TRBJ2-7; D is possibly TRBD1 (5 bases). The V end was cut by 1 base, the J end by 2 bases, with 12 bases between. Germline CDR1 reads SEHNR; CDR2 reads FQNEAQ (reference sequence). The CDR3 runs to 15 residues.

This clonotype was counted between two and nine times. This rearrangement joins TRBV19 to TRBJ2-7; either TRBD1 or TRBD2 may supply D (6 bases each). V lost 3 bases to trimming and J lost 3 bases, with 12 bases between them. The V gene's germline CDR1 is LNHDA and CDR2 SQIVND (reference sequence). This CDR3 contains 14 residues. The CDR3 protein is CASSIRGPLYEQYF. CDR3 DNA: TGTGCCAGTAGTATTCGGGGGCCTCTCTACGAGCAGTACTTC.

The J gene is TRBJ2-1, the V gene TRBV11-2; D gene unclear. CDR3 length equals 13 residues. CDR1 is SGHAT and CDR2 is FQNNGV in the germline V gene. Trimming removed 5 bases at V and 9 bases at J, with 14 bases between. The CDR3 bases are TGTGCCAGCAGCGAAATCCCCGCCGGTGAGCAGTTCTTC. Translation: CASSEIPAGEQFF.

This clonotype was counted many times. The chain joins TRBV29-1 to TRBJ2-5, with 10 bases fitting TRBD2. The CDR3 consists of 13 residues. Germline V gives CDR1 SQVTM, CDR2 ANQGSEA. V shed 6 bases and J 5 bases; nucleotides not matched to a gene: 6. The CDR3 nucleotides read TGCAGCGTGAGCGGGAGGGCCCGGGAGACCCAGTACTTC. This codes for CSVSGRARETQYF. The whole variable domain, filled in from reference TRBV29-1 and TRBJ2-5, reads SAVISQKPSRDICQRGTSLTIQCQVDSQVTMMFWYRQQPGQSLTLIATANQGSEATYESGFVIDKFPISRPNLTFSTLTVSNMSPEDSSIYLCSVSGRARETQYFGPGTRLLVL.

The chain links TRBV20-1 to TRBJ2-7; no clear D. This CDR3 contains 10 residues. The germline V and J ends were trimmed by 0 bases and 10 bases, with 7 bases remaining between them. Germline loops: CDR1 DFQATT, CDR2 SNEGSKA (reference sequence). CDR3 region: CSARDITQYF. CDR3 in DNA: TGCAGTGCTAGAGATATCACTCAGTACTTC.

V usage is TRBV6-5 and J usage is TRBJ2-3; D not certain. Trimming cost V 2 bases and J 0 bases, with 9 bases left between them. Germline V lookup: CDR1 MNHEY, CDR2 SVGAGI. The CDR3 loop spans 15 amino acids. CDR3 residues: CASSYGSPSTDTQYF. CDR3 sequence (DNA): TGTGCCAGCAGTTACGGCTCACCTAGCACAGATACGCAGTATTTT.

This clonotype has more than one count but fewer than ten. This chain links TRBV2 with TRBJ2-1; D unresolved. V was cut by 4 bases and J by 7 bases, with 11 bases left in between. Germline assignment: CDR1 SNHLY and CDR2 FYNNEI. The CDR3 is 13 residues long. The CDR3 region is CASSVGNQNEQFF. The CDR3 bases are TGTGCCAGCAGTGTGGGCAACCAGAATGAGCAGTTCTTC.

V is TRBV20-1 and J is TRBJ1-6, with D maybe TRBD1 (6 bases). Germline V CDR1 and CDR2: DFQATT, SNEGSKA (reference sequence). The CDR3 covers 15 residues. Trimming left V 5 bases short and J 9 bases short, with 20 bases between. The CDR3 region has the DNA TGCAGTGCTTACTCTACAGGGCCCAGGGGTTCACCCCTCCACTTT. Protein sequence: CSAYSTGPRGSPLHF.

V gene TRBV12-3 or TRBV12-4 combines with J gene TRBJ2-7; D is uncertain. Trimming shortened V by 3 bases and J by 3 bases, and 9 bases separated the two germline ends. This CDR3 has 13 amino acids. For the CDR3, the DNA is TGTGCCAGCAGTTTGGGGATATACTACGAGCAGTACTTC. The encoded protein is CASSLGIYYEQYF.

This clonotype appeared a few times. This chain connects TRBV2 to TRBJ1-1; unclear D gene. CDR1 SNHLY and CDR2 FYNNEI come from the germline V gene. The CDR3 consists of 14 residues. With 8 bases removed from V and 1 base from J, the gap between germline ends came to 14 bases. In DNA form, the CDR3 reads TGTGCCAGCGGTCGGGCACAGCGGAACACTGAAGCTTTCTTT. It encodes CASGRAQRNTEAFF. Supplemented by reference TRBV2 and TRBJ1-1, the full variable domain reads EPEVTQTPSHQVTQMGQEVILRCVPISNHLYFYWYRQILGQKVEFLVSFYNNEISEKSEIFDDQFSVERPDGSNFTLKIRSTKLEDSAMYFCASGRAQRNTEAFFGQGTRLTVV.

The rearrangement joins TRBV11-1 to TRBJ1-1; a possible D gene is TRBD1 (5 bases). The CDR3 covers 15 residues. CDR1 is SGHAT and CDR2 is FQDESV in the germline V gene (reference sequence). V was pared by 2 bases and J by 4 bases, with 14 bases between. The CDR3 nucleotides are TGTGCCAGCAGCTTATTCCGGCCAGGGACCACTGAAGCTTTCTTT. It encodes CASSLFRPGTTEAFF.

This clonotype was detected a few times. The chain employs TRBV27 and TRBJ1-2, with D hard to call. Germline V gives CDR1 MNHEY, CDR2 SMNVEV (reference sequence). Deletions cut 7 bases from V and 1 base from J, with 13 bases between. CDR3 length: 14 amino acids. This chain's CDR3 is CASTPRRGNYGYTF. The CDR3, as DNA: TGTGCCAGCACCCCACGGCGGGGTAACTATGGCTACACCTTC.